The 2 T cell receptor beta chains below all came from one sample that was sequenced in a study of tumor-infiltrating lymphocytes in primary liver carcinoma (TCRdb year 2017). Total RNA and DNA were co-extracted from about 19-30 mg of bulk tissue with the AllPrep DNA/RNA mini kit, without cell sorting. Sequenced using an Illumina HiSeq 2500. TCRbeta-specific cDNA was reverse-transcribed from roughly 500 ng total RNA using a constant-region primer and ProtoScript II reverse transcriptase. Three nested multiplex PCR rounds, following a slightly modified ARM-PCR procedure, were used to build the TCRbeta libraries. Multiplex TRBV1-TRBV30 forward primers and a Cbeta reverse primer were used in the first two PCR rounds, each of which was run for around 10 cycles. TCRdb itself trimmed the public reads at Q25 with fastp, ran MiXCR and retained productive beta chains. Rows are unified per CDR3 protein, each entry keeping the most common DNA and genes. The sample table holds 100,000 to 150,000 distinct CDR3 sequences, of which around 60% were seen once. The biggest ten clones account for 7% to 10% of the sample.

Source material: liver tumor tissue from sampling region 1. The cell subset or site label for this specimen denotes: tumor region T1, superior pole. These receptors were collected from a woman aged 60 to 75 with primary liver carcinoma and hepatitis B virus infection.

On this clonotype itself: Relative to the germline gene, one junction end is altered; a read error may explain this. This chain joins TRBV11-2 and TRBJ1-2, with D possibly TRBD1 on 6 matching bases. CDR3 length: 14 amino acids. The germline V gene has CDR1 SGHAT and CDR2 FQNNGV. The CDR3 coding sequence is TGTGCCAGCAGCCCGTACAGGGACTGGGGCGGCTACGCCTTC. Translation gives CASSPYRDWGGYAF. Using reference TRBV11-2 and TRBJ1-2 for the parts outside the CDR3, the full variable domain is EAGVAQSPRYKIIEKRQSVAFWCNPISGHATLYWYQQILGQGPKLLIQFQNNGVVDDSQLPKDRFSAERLKGVDSTLKIQPAKLEDSAVYLCASSPYRDWGGYAFGSGTRLTVV.

The chain recombines TRBV7-3 with TRBJ2-1; the match to TRBD2 covers 11 bases. The CDR3 is 15 residues long. Unmatched junction bases numbered 7, after V lost 5 bases and J lost 7 bases. Germline CDR1 SGHTA, CDR2 FQGTGA. CDR3 amino acids: CASSPLTSGVNEQFF. The CDR3 nucleotides are TGTGCCAGCAGCCCCCTGACTAGCGGGGTTAATGAGCAGTTCTTC.